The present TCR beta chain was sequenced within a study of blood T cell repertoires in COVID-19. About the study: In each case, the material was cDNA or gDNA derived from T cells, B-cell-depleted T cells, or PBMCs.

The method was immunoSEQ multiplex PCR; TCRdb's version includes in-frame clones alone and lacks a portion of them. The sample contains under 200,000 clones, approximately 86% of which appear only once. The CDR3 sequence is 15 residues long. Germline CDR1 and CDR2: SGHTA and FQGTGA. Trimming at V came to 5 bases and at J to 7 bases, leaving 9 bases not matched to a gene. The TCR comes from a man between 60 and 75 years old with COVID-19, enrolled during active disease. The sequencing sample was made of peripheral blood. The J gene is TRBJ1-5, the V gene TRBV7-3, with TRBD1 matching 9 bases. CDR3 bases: TGTGCCAGCAGCCAAACAGGGGGCTCGGGCCAGCCCCAGCATTTT. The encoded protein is CASSQTGGSGQPQHF.